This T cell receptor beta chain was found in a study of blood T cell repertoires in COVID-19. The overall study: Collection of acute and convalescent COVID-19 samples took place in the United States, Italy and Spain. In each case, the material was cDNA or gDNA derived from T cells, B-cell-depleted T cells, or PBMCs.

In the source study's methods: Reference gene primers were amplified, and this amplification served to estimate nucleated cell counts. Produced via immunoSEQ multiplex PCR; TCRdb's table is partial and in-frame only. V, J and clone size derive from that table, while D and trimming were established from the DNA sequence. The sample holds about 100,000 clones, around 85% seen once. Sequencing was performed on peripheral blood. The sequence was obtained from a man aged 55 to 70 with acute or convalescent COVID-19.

CDR3 sequence: CASSYDLSGESRATEAFF. The CDR3 DNA is TGTGCCAGCAGTTACGATCTTTCGGGGGAGAGCAGGGCCACTGAAGCTTTCTTT. This rearrangement joins TRBV6-2 or TRBV6-3 to TRBJ1-1, with TRBD1 as a possible D gene (5 bases). Germline CDR1 MNHEY, CDR2 SVGEGT. Between the trimmed V and J ends, which lost 2 bases and 4 bases, there was a span of 23 bases. This CDR3 is built from 18 residues.